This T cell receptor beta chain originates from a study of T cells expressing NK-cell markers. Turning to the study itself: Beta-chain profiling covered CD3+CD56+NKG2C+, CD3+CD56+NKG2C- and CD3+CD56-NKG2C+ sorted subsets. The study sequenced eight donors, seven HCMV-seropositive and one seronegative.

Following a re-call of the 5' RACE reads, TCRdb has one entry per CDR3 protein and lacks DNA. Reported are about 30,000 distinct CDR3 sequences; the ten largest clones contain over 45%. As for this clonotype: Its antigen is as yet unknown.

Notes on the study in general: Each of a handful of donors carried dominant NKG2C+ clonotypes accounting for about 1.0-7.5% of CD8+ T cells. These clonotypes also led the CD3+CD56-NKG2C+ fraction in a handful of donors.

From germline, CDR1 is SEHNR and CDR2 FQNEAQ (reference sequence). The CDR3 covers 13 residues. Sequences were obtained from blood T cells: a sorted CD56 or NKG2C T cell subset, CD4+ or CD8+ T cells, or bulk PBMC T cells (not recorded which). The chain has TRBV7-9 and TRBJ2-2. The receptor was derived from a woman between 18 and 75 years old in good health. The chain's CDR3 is CASSLDATGELFF.